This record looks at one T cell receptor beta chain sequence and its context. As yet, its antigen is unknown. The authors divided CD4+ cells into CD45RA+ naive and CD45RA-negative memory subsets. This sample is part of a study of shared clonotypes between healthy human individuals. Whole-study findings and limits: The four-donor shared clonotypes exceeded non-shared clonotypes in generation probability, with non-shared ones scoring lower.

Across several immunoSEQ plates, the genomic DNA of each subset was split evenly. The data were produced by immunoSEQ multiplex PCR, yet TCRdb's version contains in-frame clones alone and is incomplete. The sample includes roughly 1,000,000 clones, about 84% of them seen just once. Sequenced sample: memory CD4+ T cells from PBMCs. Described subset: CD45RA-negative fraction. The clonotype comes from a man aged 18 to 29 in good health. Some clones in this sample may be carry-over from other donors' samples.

CDR3 amino acids: CASSQDHGGTEAFF. In DNA, the CDR3 is TGTGCCAGCAGCCAAGATCACGGGGGGACCGAAGCTTTCTTT. The chain carries TRBV14 and TRBJ1-1, with a possible D match to TRBD1 (5 bases). Trimming left V 0 bases short and J 8 bases short, with 13 bases between. Germline values: CDR1 SGHDN, CDR2 FVKESK. The CDR3 totals 14 residues. Drawing the rest from reference TRBV14 and TRBJ1-1, the complete variable domain is EAGVTQFPSHSVIEKGQTVTLRCDPISGHDNLYWYRRVMGKEIKFLLHFVKESKQDESGMPNNRFLAERTGGTYSTLKVQPAELEDSGVYFCASSQDHGGTEAFFGQGTRLTVV.